This TCR beta chain was recovered during a study of blood T cells in healthy people across ages. Germline V gene sequence: CDR1 DFQATT, CDR2 SNEGSKA (reference sequence). The CDR3 is 17 amino acids. A second PCR, run for roughly 6 to 11 cycles, used a sample-barcoded 5' primer plus a J-beta primer mix. TCRdb reprocessed the 5' RACE reads via MiXCR and lists one record per CDR3 protein. The data show around 1,000,000 distinct CDR3 sequences, roughly 24% seen once. A further study also used this sample, focusing on T cells of mothers and their children.

This clonotype was sampled from a girl aged 2 to 10 in good health. The chain combines TRBV20-1 with TRBJ2-5; 12 bases match TRBD2. The tail of the sequence fits TRBJ2-7 better, so the J call may be wrong. The sample comprised blood. CDR3 DNA sequence: TGCAGTGCTAGACTTAGTTACACTAGCGGGGGGCTCGACGAGCAGTACTTC. This encodes CSARLSYTSGGLDEQYF.